This record concerns one T cell receptor (beta chain) sequence. Its antigen remains unknown. The sample originates from a study of T cells in localized non-small cell lung cancer. Data came from immunoSEQ multiplex PCR; TCRdb stores just in-frame clones and leaves some out. In the table there are roughly 7,300 clones, under 95% of which are singletons. CDR1 MNHNY and CDR2 SVGAGI come from the germline V gene (reference sequence). Trimming stripped 0 bases from V and 6 bases from J, with 5 bases between. The length of the CDR3 is 12 residues. Broader study findings: The greatest T cell clonality was found in uninvolved adjacent lung (higher than in tumor).

The chain couples TRBV6-6 to TRBJ1-1; D gene uncertain. The source material was peripheral blood mononuclear cells, sampled before any cancer treatment. The sequence came from a male donor aged 60 or over with stage II lung adenocarcinoma. The CDR3 sequence: CASSYSGPEAFF. DNA of the CDR3: TGTGCCAGCAGTTACTCGGGCCCTGAAGCTTTCTTT.